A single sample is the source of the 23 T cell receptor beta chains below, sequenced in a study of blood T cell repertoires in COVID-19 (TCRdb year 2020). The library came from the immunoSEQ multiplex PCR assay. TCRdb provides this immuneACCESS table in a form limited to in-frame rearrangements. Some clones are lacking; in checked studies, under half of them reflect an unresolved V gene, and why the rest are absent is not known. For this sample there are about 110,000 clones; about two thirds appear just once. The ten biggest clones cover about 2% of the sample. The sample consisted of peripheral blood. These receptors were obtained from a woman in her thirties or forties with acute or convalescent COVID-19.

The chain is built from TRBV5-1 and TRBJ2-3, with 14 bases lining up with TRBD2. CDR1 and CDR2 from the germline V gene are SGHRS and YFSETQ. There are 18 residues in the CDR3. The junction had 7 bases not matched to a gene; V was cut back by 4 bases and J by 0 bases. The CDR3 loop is CASSATSGGAPSTDTQYF. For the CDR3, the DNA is TGCGCCAGCAGCGCGACTAGCGGGGGGGCCCCTAGCACAGATACGCAGTATTTT. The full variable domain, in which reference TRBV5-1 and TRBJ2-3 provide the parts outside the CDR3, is KAGVTQTPRYLIKTRGQQVTLSCSPISGHRSVSWYQQTPGQGLQFLFEYFSETQRNKGNFPGRFSGRQFSNSRSEMNVSTLELGDSALYLCASSATSGGAPSTDTQYFGPGTRLTVL.

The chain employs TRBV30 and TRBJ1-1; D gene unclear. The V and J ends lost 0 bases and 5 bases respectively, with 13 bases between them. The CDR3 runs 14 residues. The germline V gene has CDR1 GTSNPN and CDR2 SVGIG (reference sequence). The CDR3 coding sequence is TGTGCCTGGAGTGTACTTACCGGGAATACTGAAGCTTTCTTT. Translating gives CAWSVLTGNTEAFF.

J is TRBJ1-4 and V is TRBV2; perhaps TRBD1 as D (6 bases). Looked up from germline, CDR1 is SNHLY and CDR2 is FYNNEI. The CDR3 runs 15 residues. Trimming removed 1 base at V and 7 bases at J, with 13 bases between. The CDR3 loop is CASSEGTQGFEKLFF. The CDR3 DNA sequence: TGTGCCAGCAGTGAAGGTACACAGGGATTTGAAAAACTGTTTTTT.

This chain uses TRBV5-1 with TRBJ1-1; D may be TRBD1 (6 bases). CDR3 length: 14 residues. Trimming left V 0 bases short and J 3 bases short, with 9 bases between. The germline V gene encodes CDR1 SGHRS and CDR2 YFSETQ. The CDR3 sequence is CASSLDRADTEAFF. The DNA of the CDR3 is TGCGCCAGCAGCTTGGACAGGGCGGACACTGAAGCTTTCTTT.

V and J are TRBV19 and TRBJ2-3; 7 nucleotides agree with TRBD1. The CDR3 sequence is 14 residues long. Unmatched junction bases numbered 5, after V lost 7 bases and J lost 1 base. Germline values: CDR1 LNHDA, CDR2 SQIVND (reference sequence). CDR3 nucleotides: TGTGCCAGTACCCCAGGGGGTGGCACAGATACGCAGTATTTT. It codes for CASTPGGGTDTQYF.

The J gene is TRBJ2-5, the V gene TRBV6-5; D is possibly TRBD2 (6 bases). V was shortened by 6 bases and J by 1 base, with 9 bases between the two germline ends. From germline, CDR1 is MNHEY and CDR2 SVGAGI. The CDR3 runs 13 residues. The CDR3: CASSLGGQETQYF. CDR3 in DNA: TGTGCCAGCAGCCTCGGGGGCCAAGAGACCCAGTACTTC.

CDR3 loop: CASSEQDEKLFF. The CDR3 nucleotides are TGTGCCAGCAGTGAACAGGATGAAAAACTGTTTTTT. V and J are TRBV2 and TRBJ1-4; D uncertain. With 2 bases removed from V and 6 bases from J, the gap between germline ends came to 4 bases. Germline V CDR1 and CDR2: SNHLY, FYNNEI. The CDR3 consists of 12 residues.

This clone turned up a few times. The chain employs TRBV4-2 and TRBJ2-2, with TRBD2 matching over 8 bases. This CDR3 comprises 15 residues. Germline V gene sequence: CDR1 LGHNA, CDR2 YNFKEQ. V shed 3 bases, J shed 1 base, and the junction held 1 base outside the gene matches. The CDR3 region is CASSHSGGNTGELFF. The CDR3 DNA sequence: TGTGCCAGCAGCCACAGCGGGGGGAACACCGGGGAGCTGTTTTTT.

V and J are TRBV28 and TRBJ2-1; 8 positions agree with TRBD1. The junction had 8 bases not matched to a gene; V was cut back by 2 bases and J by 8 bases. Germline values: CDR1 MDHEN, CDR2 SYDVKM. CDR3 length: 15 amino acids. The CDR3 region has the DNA TGTGCCAGCAGTTTAATCGGACAGGGTGGTTATGAGCAGTTCTTC. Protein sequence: CASSLIGQGGYEQFF.

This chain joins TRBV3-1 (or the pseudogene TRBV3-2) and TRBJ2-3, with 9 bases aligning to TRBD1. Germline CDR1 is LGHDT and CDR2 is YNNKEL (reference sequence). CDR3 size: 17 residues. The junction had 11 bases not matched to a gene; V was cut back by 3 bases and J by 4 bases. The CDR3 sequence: CASSHAGQDRGADTQYF. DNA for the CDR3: TGTGCCAGCAGCCACGCAGGACAGGACAGGGGCGCAGATACGCAGTATTTT.

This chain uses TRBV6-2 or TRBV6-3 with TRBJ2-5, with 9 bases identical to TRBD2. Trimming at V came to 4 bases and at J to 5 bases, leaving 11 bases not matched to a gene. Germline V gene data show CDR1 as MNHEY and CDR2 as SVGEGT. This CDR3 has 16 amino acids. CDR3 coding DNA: TGTGCCAGCAGTTTTTTTCGCGGGGGGGGCATGGAGACCCAGTACTTC. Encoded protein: CASSFFRGGGMETQYF.

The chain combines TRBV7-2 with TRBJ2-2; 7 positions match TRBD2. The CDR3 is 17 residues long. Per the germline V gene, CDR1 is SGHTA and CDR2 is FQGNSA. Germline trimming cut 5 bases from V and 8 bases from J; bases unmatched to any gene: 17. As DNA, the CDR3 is TGTGCCAGCAGCAAGAGCCAGTCGGGCGGGGGACGTGGGGAGCTGTTTTTT. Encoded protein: CASSKSQSGGGRGELFF.

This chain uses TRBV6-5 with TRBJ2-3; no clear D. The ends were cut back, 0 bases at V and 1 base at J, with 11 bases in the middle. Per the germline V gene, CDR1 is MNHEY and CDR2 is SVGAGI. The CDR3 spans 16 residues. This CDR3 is CASSYSDTLGTDTQYF. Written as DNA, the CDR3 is TGTGCCAGCAGTTACTCCGACACATTGGGCACAGATACGCAGTATTTT.

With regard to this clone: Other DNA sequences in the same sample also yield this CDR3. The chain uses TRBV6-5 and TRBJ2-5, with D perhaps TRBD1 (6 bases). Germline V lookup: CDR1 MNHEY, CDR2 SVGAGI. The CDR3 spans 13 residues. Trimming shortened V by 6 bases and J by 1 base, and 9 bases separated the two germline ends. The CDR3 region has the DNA TGTGCCAGCAGCGCGACAGGCCAAGAGACCCAGTACTTC. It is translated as CASSATGQETQYF.

The CDR3 DNA is TGTGCCAGCATGGGAGTATACAATGAGCAGTTCTTC. Protein sequence: CASMGVYNEQFF. V gene TRBV6-6 combines with J gene TRBJ2-1; tentative D call: TRBD2 (5 bases). Germline CDR1 reads MNHNY; CDR2 reads SVGAGI (reference sequence). The CDR3 loop spans 12 amino acids. Trimming cost V 7 bases and J 4 bases, with 8 bases left between them.

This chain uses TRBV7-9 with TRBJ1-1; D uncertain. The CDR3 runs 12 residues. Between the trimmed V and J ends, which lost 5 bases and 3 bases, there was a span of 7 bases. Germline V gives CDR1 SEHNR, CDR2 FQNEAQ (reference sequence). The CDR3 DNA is TGTGCCAGCAGCCGAGAATACACTGAAGCTTTCTTT. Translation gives CASSREYTEAFF.

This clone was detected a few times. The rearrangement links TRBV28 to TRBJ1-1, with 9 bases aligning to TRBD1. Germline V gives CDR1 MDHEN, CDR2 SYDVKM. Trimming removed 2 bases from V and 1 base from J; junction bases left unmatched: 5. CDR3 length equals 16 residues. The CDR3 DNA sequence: TGTGCCAGCAGTTTAAGGGGGACAGGGACGAACACTGAAGCTTTCTTT. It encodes CASSLRGTGTNTEAFF. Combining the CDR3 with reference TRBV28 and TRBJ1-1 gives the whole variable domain DVKVTQSSRYLVKRTGEKVFLECVQDMDHENMFWYRQDPGLGLRLIYFSYDVKMKEKGDIPEGYSVSREKKERFSLILESASTNQTSMYLCASSLRGTGTNTEAFFGQGTRLTVV.

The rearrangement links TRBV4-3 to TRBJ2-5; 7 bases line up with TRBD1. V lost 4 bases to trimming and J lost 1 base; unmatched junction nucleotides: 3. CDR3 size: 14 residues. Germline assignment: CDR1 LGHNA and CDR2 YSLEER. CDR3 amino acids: CASSLGTAQETQYF. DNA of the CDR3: TGCGCCAGCAGCCTAGGGACAGCCCAAGAGACCCAGTACTTC.

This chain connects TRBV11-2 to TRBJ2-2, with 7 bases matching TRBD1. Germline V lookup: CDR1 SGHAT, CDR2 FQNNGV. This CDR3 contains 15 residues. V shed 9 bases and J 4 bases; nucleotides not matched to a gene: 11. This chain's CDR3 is CARLTGTASTGELFF. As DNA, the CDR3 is TGTGCCAGGCTCACGGGGACAGCTTCCACCGGGGAGCTGTTTTTT.

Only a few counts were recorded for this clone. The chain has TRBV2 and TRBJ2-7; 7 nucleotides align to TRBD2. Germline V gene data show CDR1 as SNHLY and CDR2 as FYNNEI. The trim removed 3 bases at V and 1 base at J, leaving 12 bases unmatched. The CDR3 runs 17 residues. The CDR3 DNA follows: TGTGCCAGCAGTGAGGACAAGGGAGGGGCCGTTTCCTACGAGCAGTACTTC. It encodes CASSEDKGGAVSYEQYF.

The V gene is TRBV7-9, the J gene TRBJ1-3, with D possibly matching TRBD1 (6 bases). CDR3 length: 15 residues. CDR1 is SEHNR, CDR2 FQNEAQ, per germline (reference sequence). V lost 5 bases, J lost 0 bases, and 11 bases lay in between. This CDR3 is CASSPDRASGNTIYF. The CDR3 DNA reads TGTGCCAGCAGCCCGGACAGAGCCTCTGGAAACACCATATATTTT. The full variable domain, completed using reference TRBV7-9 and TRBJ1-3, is DTGVSQNPRHKITKRGQNVTFRCDPISEHNRLYWYRQTLGQGPEFLTYFQNEAQLEKSRLLSDRFSAERPKGSFSTLEIQRTEQGDSAMYLCASSPDRASGNTIYFGEGSWLTVV.

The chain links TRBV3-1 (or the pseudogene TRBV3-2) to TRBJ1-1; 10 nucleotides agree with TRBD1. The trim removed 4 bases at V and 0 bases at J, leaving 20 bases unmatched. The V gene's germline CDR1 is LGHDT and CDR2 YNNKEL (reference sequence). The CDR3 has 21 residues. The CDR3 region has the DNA TGTGCCAGCAGCCCCTCCCAGGGACAGGGGCAGTTGAAAGGGATGAACACTGAAGCTTTCTTT. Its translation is CASSPSQGQGQLKGMNTEAFF.

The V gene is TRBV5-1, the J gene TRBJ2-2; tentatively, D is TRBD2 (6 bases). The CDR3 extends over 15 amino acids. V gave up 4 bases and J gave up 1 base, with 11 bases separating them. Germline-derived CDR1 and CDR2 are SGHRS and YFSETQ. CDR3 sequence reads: CASSPSGRNTGELFF. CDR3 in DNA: TGCGCCAGCAGCCCCAGCGGGCGGAACACCGGGGAGCTGTTTTTT.